This record covers a single T cell receptor (beta chain). This clone was counted between two and nine times. The antigen it recognizes is unknown. Base qualities are not at hand, and no much larger clone is one base apart. The High Capacity cDNA Reverse Transcription Kit was used to reverse transcribe all of the isolated RNA, meaning that expressed TCRB transcripts were what got sequenced. Naive, central memory and regulatory T cell samples underwent deep immunoSEQ sequencing, averaging approximately 3.3 million total reads per sample. Sorted cells were lysed in RLT buffer, and RNA was extracted using DNase-treated RNeasy Micro or Mini kits according to cell number. Each cell subset was processed separately to prevent cross-contamination, with patient and healthy donor samples processed together. TCRB sequences were amplified from cDNA with the immunoSEQ multiplex PCR, producing 87-bp fragments spanning the CDR3 region. Amplicons were sequenced on the Illumina HiSeq platform. As for the authors' bioinformatics: Synthetic template baselines were used to correct PCR bias computationally, reads within Hamming distance 2 were collapsed, and singletons that could not be merged were discarded. Reads were aligned against IMGT so that V, D and J genes, CDR3 length and insertions or deletions at six rearrangement sites could be assigned. Clonotype counts were normalized to sorted cell number within each subset before computing true diversity and Gini coefficients with the tcR R package. The overlap coefficient, calculated on TCRB nucleotide sequences, was used to measure repertoire sharing. Out-of-frame TCRB sequences from naive cells were analyzed to stand in for the pre-selection repertoire. As stored in TCRdb, this immuneACCESS dataset retains in-frame rearrangements with V and J assigned. A fraction of the clones does not appear; measured against another copy, unresolved V genes explain less than half of the discrepancy, and the remainder lacks a known reason. Clone size and V and J calls were adopted from that table, with D and trimming inferred from the DNA. The sample table shows around 300,000 clones, and about 11% are seen once. Around 0.015% of the sample belongs to the ten largest clones.

These data are taken from a study of beta chain features in type 1 diabetes listed by TCRdb under 2018. Context from the whole study: Mean age, gender distribution, total cell number and subset yield did not differ between patients and healthy donors. A total of approximately 110,000,000 sorted cells were examined across all samples, and a strong correlation was observed between cell number per subset and RNA yield. In the study, TCRB repertoires of sorted circulating CD4+ T cell subsets from recently diagnosed type 1 diabetes patients were compared with those of matched healthy donors. Regulatory and stem cell-like memory subsets were obtained from only 8 patients and roughly 8 healthy donors, while naive and central memory subsets were obtained from all 28 donors.

Paper-wide results and their limitations: At VDJ recombination sites, patients with type 1 diabetes made fewer insertions and deleted more nucleotides, a pattern implying thymic rearrangement abnormalities. Because cDNA was sequenced instead of genomic DNA, highly expressing activated cells could be over-represented, though the groups showed no difference in activation or CD3 levels. Only small numbers of individuals were included in the HLA sub-analyses, which left unresolved whether HLA type had any influence on TCRB rearrangement. Type 1 diabetes patients showed a moderate but significant shortening of TCRB CDR3 length in all four CD4+ subsets. The naive, central memory and regulatory TCRB repertoires appeared to resemble one another more closely among patients than among healthy donors. PCR might favor shorter templates, but patient and control samples were amplified and corrected together, so any skew would affect both groups equally.

The CDR3, cysteine through phenylalanine, is 14 amino acids long. The DNA shown is the 42-base CDR3, in frame from base 1. A distance of 15 bases separates the germline ends of V and J, which lose 3 bases and 6 bases respectively. CDR1 SQVTM and CDR2 ANQGSEA were looked up in the germline V gene. Each donor gave one peripheral blood draw, averaging approximately 120 mL, which was collected into heparinised tubes. A BD FACSAria II was used to sort naive, central memory, regulatory and stem cell-like memory CD4+ T cells with a panel that included CD45RO, CCR7, CD25, CD127, CD95 and CD27. Purity was above 95% for every sorted population. PBMCs were isolated right away by Lymphoprep density gradient centrifugation and were stained directly, without culture. To minimize batch effects, samples were stained and sorted in pairs, one healthy donor with one patient per experiment.

The specimen was naive CD4+ T cells from blood. Interpreted using the paper, the cell subset or site label stands for: true naive CD4+ T cells. This clonotype was sampled from a woman in her 30s in good health. Recombination connected TRBV29-1 to TRBJ2-1, with TRBD2 perhaps the D gene, on 6 matching bases. The bases are TGCAGCGTTGAGGTGGGGGGAGGCCCCAATGAGCAGTTCTTC. The translation is CSVEVGGGPNEQFF.